The 10 T cell receptor beta chains in this list originate from one sample, sequenced in a study of blood T cell repertoires in COVID-19 (TCRdb year 2020). Libraries came from the immunoSEQ multiplex PCR assay. The source is immuneACCESS, and TCRdb retained only in-frame sequences with V and J called. Part of the clones is not carried over; for the studies checked, unresolved V genes explain less than half of this, and the remainder is unexplained. The sample data list 150,000 to 200,000 clones, and over 80% of these were observed just once. Of the sample, more than 4.5% falls within the top ten clones. Input material: peripheral blood. The receptor set was obtained from a woman between 25 and 40 years old with acute or convalescent COVID-19.

CDR3 region: CASSLAGQGDYGYTF. The DNA for the CDR3 is TGTGCCAGCAGCTTGGCAGGCCAGGGGGACTATGGCTACACCTTC. The V and J genes are TRBV5-4 and TRBJ1-2; 7 bases are a match to TRBD1. This CDR3 contains 15 residues. Germline V gives CDR1 SGHNT, CDR2 YYREEE (reference sequence). The junction had 5 bases not matched to a gene; V was cut back by 0 bases and J by 3 bases.

This rearrangement joins TRBV6-5 to TRBJ1-1; D possibly corresponds to TRBD1 (6 bases). The CDR3 loop spans 14 amino acids. Trimming removed 2 bases from V and 5 bases from J, with 12 bases in between. Germline V CDR1 and CDR2: MNHEY, SVGAGI. In DNA, the CDR3 is TGTGCCAGCAGTTACCAGGGAGGGGGAACTGAAGCTTTCTTT. The encoded protein is CASSYQGGGTEAFF.

There are a few counts of this clone. The chain is built from TRBV28 and TRBJ1-5, with 10 nucleotides matching TRBD1. Trimming took 4 bases from V and 1 from J; bases not matched to a gene: 10. The CDR3 has 18 amino acids. In germline, CDR1 is MDHEN, CDR2 SYDVKM. DNA of the CDR3: TGTGCCAGCAGTTCCATGACAGGGGGCCCTAGGAGCAATCAGCCCCAGCATTTT. Translation gives CASSSMTGGPRSNQPQHF.

Only a few counts were recorded for this clone. The chain carries TRBV28 and TRBJ2-3; tentative D call: TRBD1 (6 bases). The V gene lost 6 bases and the J gene lost 5 bases, with 12 bases spanning the gap. Germline V gives CDR1 MDHEN, CDR2 SYDVKM. The CDR3 runs 13 residues. The CDR3 DNA follows: TGTGCCAGCAGCCCCCTCAGGGGAGATACGCAGTATTTT. The encoded protein is CASSPLRGDTQYF.

The rearrangement links TRBV21-1 to TRBJ2-3; the DNA was not used to check the table's D call, TRBD1. TRBV21-1 is termed a pseudogene. The CDR3 spans 16 residues. DNA for the CDR3: TGTGCCAGCAGCAAATTGAGACAGGGGTCCCCAGATACGCAGTATTTT. Translating gives CASSKLRQGSPDTQYF.

The chain uses TRBV3-1 (or the pseudogene TRBV3-2) and TRBJ2-2; 11 bases fit TRBD2. Germline V gene sequence: CDR1 LGHDT, CDR2 YNNKEL (reference sequence). V was clipped by 10 bases and J by 3 bases; unmatched bases: 7. There are 15 residues in the CDR3. CDR3 loop: CATELAGVDTGELFF. The CDR3 coding sequence is TGTGCCACCGAACTAGCGGGAGTCGACACCGGGGAGCTGTTTTTT.

This sequence joins TRBV7-2 and TRBJ2-6; 7 bases are a match to TRBD2. The CDR3 contains 18 residues. V shed 2 bases, J shed 4 bases, and the junction held 11 bases outside the gene matches. Germline CDR1 reads SGHTA; CDR2 reads FQGNSA. This chain's CDR3 is CASSLRQTREVGANVLTF. The CDR3 nucleotides are TGTGCCAGCAGCTTAAGACAGACCCGGGAGGTGGGGGCCAACGTCCTGACTTTC.

V gene TRBV27 combines with J gene TRBJ1-1, with 8 bases fitting TRBD1. Trimming cost V 5 bases and J 4 bases; bases outside gene matches: 6. The CDR3 loop spans 14 amino acids. The germline V gene encodes CDR1 MNHEY and CDR2 SMNVEV (reference sequence). DNA for the CDR3: TGTGCCAGCAGTGTATTCAGGGGGCTCACTGAAGCTTTCTTT. Amino acids: CASSVFRGLTEAFF.

This clone was seen a single time. The chain carries TRBV30 and TRBJ1-5, with D uncertain. This CDR3 has 14 residues. Germline CDR1 and CDR2: GTSNPN and SVGIG (reference sequence). V was pared by 2 bases and J by 1 base, with 9 bases between. The CDR3 DNA is TGTGCCTGGAGTTCGGTGGGCAGCAATCAGCCCCAGCATTTT. Protein sequence: CAWSSVGSNQPQHF.

The chain joins TRBV4-3 to TRBJ1-5; D ambiguous. The ends were cut back, 0 bases at V and 4 bases at J, with 19 bases in the middle. This CDR3 is 18 amino acids long. The germline V gene encodes CDR1 LGHNA and CDR2 YSLEER. The CDR3, as DNA: TGCGCCAGCAGCCAAGATGCGTACCCCCCTAGTTTTAATCAGCCCCAGCATTTT. This encodes CASSQDAYPPSFNQPQHF.